This TCR beta chain is drawn from a study of response to subunit inactivated influenza vaccine. Overall study results and limits: Each seasonal flu vaccination may recruit only limited new T cells, authors suggested.

TCRdb re-called the RT-PCR reads through MiXCR, storing one row per CDR3 protein. The sample has over 400,000 distinct CDR3 sequences, approximately 12% seen once. This clonotype was detected many times. Its antigen remains unidentified. This CDR3 comprises 15 residues. The germline V gene encodes CDR1 MDHEN and CDR2 SYDVKM. V shed 2 bases and J shed 0 bases, with 10 bases lying between them. The TCR comes from a man aged 50-59 years who received an inactivated influenza vaccine. Here the sequenced sample was PBMCs from blood, taken about 40 days after vaccination. The chain has TRBV28 and TRBJ2-5; the D gene is possibly TRBD2 (5 bases). In DNA form, the CDR3 reads TGTGCCAGCAGTTTACCACGCGGGTACCAAGAGACCCAGTACTTC. This encodes CASSLPRGYQETQYF.